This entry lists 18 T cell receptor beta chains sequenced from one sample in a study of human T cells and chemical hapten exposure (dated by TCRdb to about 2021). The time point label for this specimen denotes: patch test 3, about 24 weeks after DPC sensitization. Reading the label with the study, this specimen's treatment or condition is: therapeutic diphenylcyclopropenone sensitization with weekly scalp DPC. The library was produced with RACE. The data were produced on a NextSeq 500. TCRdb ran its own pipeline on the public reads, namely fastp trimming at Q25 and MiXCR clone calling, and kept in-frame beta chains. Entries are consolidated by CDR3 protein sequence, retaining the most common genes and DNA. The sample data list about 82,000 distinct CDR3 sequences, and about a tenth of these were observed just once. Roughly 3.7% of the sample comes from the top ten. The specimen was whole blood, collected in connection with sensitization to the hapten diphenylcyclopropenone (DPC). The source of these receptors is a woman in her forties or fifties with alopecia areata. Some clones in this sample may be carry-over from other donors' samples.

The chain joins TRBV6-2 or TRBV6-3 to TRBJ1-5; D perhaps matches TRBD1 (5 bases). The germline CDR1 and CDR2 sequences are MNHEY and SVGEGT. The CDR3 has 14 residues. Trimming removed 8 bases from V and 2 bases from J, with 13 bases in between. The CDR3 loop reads CASEGAPGNQPQHF. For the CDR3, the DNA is TGTGCCAGCGAAGGGGCTCCCGGCAATCAGCCCCAGCATTTT.

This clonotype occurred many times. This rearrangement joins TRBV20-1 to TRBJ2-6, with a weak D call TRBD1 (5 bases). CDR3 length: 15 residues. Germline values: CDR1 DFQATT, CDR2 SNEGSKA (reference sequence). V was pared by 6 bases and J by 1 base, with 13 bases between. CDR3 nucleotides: TGCAGTGCGGTGGGGCTCCTATCTGGGGCCAACGTCCTGACTTTC. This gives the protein CSAVGLLSGANVLTF.

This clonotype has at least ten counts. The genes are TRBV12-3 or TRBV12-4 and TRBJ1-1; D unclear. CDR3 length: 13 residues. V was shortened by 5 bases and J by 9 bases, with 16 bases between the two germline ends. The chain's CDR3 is CASSTTGPLKAFF. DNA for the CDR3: TGTGCCAGCAGTACTACCGGGCCGCTTAAAGCTTTCTTT.

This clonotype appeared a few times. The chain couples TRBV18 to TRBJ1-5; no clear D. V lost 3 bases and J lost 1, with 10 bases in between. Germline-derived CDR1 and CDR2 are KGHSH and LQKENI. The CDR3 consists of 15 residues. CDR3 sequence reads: CASSPPGVSNQPQHF. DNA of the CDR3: TGTGCCAGCTCACCCCCGGGTGTGAGCAATCAGCCCCAGCATTTT.

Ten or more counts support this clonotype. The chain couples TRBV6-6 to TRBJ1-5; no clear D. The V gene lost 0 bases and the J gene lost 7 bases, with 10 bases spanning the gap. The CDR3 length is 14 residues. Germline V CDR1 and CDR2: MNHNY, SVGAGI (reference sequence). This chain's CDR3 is CASSYSSGEQPQHF. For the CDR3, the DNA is TGTGCCAGCAGTTACTCGAGCGGGGAACAGCCCCAGCATTTT.

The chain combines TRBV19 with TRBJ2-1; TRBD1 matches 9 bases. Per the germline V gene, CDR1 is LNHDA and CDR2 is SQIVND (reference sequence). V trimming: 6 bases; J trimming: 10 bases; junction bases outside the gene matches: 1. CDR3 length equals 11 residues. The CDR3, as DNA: TGTGCCAGTAGCGACAGGGGGGAGCAGTTCTTC. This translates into CASSDRGEQFF.

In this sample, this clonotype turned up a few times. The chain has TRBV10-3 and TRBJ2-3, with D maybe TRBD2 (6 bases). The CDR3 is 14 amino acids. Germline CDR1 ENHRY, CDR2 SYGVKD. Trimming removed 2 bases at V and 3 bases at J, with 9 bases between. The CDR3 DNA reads TGTGCCATCAGTGAGACCGGGGGAACAGATACGCAGTATTTT. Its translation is CAISETGGTDTQYF.

CDR3 bases: TGTGCCAGCAGCTTAGCCAGAAACTATGGCTACACCTTC. The encoded protein is CASSLARNYGYTF. This chain connects TRBV7-8 to TRBJ1-2; D remains unclear. Germline CDR1 reads SGHVS; CDR2 reads FQNEAQ. V lost 0 bases and J lost 2, with 4 bases in between. The CDR3 runs to 13 residues.

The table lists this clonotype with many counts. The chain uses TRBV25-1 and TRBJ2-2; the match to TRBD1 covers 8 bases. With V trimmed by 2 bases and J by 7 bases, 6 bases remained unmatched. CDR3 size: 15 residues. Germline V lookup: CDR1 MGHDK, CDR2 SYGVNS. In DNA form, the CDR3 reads TGTGCCAGCAGTGAACAGGGGGCTCGGGTCGGGGAGCTGTTTTTT. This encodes CASSEQGARVGELFF.

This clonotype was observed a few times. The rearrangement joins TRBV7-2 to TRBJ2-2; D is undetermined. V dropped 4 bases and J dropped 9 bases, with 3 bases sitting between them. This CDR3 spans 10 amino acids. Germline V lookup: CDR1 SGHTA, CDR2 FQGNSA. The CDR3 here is CASSSRELFF. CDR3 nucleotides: TGTGCCAGCAGCTCGCGGGAGCTGTTTTTT.

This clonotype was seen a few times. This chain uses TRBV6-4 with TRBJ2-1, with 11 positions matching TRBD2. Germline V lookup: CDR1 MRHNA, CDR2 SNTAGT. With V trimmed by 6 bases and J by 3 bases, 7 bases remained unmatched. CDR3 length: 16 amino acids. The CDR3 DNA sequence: TGTGCCAGCAGCCCGGGACTAGCGGTCCACTACAATGAGCAGTTCTTC. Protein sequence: CASSPGLAVHYNEQFF.

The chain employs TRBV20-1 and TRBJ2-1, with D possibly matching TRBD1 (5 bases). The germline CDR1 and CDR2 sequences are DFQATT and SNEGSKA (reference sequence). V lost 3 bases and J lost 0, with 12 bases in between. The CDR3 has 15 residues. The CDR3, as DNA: TGCAGTGCTAGTGGGGCCGGCAACTCCTACAATGAGCAGTTCTTC. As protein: CSASGAGNSYNEQFF.

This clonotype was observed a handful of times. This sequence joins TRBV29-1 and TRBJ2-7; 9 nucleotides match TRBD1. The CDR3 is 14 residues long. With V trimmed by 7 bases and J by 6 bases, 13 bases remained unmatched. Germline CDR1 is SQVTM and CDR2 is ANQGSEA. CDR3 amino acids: CSAQGGQGSVEQYF. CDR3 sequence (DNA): TGCAGCGCCCAGGGGGGACAGGGAAGCGTCGAGCAGTACTTC.

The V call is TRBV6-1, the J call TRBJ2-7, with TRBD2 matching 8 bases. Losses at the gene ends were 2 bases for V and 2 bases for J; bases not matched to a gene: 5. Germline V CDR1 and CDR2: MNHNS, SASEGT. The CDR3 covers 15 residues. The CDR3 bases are TGTGCCAGCAGTGAATACGGGGGGGGTCCCTACGAGCAGTACTTC. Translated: CASSEYGGGPYEQYF.

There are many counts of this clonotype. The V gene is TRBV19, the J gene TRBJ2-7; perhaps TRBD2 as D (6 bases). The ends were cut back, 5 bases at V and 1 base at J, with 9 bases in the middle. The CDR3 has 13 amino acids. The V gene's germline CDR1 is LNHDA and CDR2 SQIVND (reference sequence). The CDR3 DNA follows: TGTGCCAGTAGTCGGGACTTATCCTACGAGCAGTACTTC. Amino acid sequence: CASSRDLSYEQYF. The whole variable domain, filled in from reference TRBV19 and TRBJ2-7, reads DGGITQSPKYLFRKEGQNVTLSCEQNLNHDAMYWYRQDPGQGLRLIYYSQIVNDFQKGDIAEGYSVSREKKESFPLTVTSAQKNPTAFYLCASSRDLSYEQYFGPGTRLTVT.

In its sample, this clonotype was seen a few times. The CDR3: CAIGGASSYNEQFF. For the CDR3, the DNA is TGTGCTATTGGGGGAGCGAGCTCCTACAATGAGCAGTTCTTC. The rearrangement joins TRBV25-1 to TRBJ2-1; D assignment may be TRBD1 or TRBD2 (5 bases each). CDR1 MGHDK and CDR2 SYGVNS come from the germline V gene. This CDR3 has 14 residues. Based on the CDR3 plus reference TRBV25-1 and TRBJ2-1, the full variable domain is EADIYQTPRYLVIGTGKKITLECSQTMGHDKMYWYQQDPGMELHLIHYSYGVNSTEKGDLSSESTVSRIRTEHFPLTLESARPSHTSQYLCAIGGASSYNEQFFGPGTRLTVL.

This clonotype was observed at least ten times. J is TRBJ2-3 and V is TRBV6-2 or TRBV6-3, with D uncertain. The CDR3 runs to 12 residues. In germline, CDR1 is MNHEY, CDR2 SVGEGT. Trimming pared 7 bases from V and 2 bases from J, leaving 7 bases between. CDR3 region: CASTAPTDTQYF. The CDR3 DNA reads TGTGCCAGCACGGCCCCCACAGATACGCAGTATTTT.

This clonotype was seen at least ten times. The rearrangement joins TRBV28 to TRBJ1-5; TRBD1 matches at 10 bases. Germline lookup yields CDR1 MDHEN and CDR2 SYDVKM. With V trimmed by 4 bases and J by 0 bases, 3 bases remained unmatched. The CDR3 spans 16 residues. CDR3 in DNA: TGTGCCAGCAGTTCCCGGGACAGGGGTAGCAATCAGCCCCAGCATTTT. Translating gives CASSSRDRGSNQPQHF.